The clone carrying this T cell receptor beta chain was picked up a small number of times. What it recognizes is unknown. One entry per CDR3 protein, called by TCRdb with MiXCR from the reads. The sample carries approximately 470,000 distinct CDR3 sequences, approximately 46% recorded once. Germline V gene data show CDR1 as SNHLY and CDR2 as FYNNEI. V shed 2 bases and J shed 0 bases, with 6 bases lying between them. This CDR3 is 14 amino acids long. The data were obtained in a study of T cell repertoires in cytomegalovirus infection. Points from the study as a whole: CMV-specific HLA-C-restricted TCR beta clonotypes dominated the ex vivo response.

The chain links TRBV2 to TRBJ2-3; TRBD1 is a possible D gene (5 bases). This TCR derives from a human donor in good health (CMV status not recorded). Some clones in this sample may be carry-over from other donors' samples. The material was cultured PBMCs, obtained from culture after CMV antigen stimulation. CDR3 loop: CASSEQGSTDTQYF. The DNA for the CDR3 is TGTGCCAGCAGTGAACAGGGAAGCACAGATACGCAGTATTTT.